This T cell receptor beta chain was captured in a study of T-cell memory formation after mild COVID-19. Looking at the study overall: TCR clusters were mostly confined to one donor each.

Study-level points and caveats: CD4+ bias marked clones expanding day 15 to 37, unlike balanced contracting clones. Pre-infection memory showed some responding clones, and this suggested that cross-reactive memory joined.

Amplification by 5'RACE using constant-segment primers produced TCR alpha and TCR beta cDNA libraries that carried sample barcodes and UMIs. TCRdb reprocessed the 5' RACE reads via MiXCR and lists one record per CDR3 protein. The sample holds 300,000 to 400,000 distinct CDR3 sequences, roughly 15% seen once. This CDR3 is 14 amino acids long. Trimming cost V 6 bases and J 4 bases, with 15 bases left between them. Germline loops: CDR1 MNHEY, CDR2 SVGAGI. This clonotype was found many times. Its specificity is unknown. What was sequenced was PBMCs or a T cell subset sorted from them (not recorded which). This TCR came from a man younger than 30 who had mild COVID-19 (a few samples of this study predate the infection). Cell type and time point are not known. The chain couples TRBV6-5 to TRBJ1-2; D gene unclear. The CDR3, as DNA: TGTGCCAGCAGCTTGTCCCGGGCCCCCTATGGCTACACCTTC. As protein: CASSLSRAPYGYTF.